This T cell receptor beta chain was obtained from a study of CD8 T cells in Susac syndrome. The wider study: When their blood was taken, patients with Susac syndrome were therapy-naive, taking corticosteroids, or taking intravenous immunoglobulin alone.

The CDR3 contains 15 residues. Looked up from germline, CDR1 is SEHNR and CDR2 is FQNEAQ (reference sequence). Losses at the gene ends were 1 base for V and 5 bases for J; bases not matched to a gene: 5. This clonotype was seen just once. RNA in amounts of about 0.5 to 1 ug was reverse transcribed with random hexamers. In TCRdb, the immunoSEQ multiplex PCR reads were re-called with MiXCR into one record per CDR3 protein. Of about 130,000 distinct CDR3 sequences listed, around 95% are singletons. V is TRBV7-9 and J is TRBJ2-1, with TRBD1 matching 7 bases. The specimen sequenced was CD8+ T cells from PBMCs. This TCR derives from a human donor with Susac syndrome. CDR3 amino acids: CASSLVGDRDNEQFF. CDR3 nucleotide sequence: TGTGCCAGCAGCTTAGTAGGGGACAGAGACAATGAGCAGTTCTTC.